This T cell receptor beta chain was captured by sequencing in a study (dated by TCRdb to between 2014 and 2017). Notes on the research overall: The study tested whether tumor-infiltrating Tregs in breast cancer are recruited from blood Tregs or converted in situ from other CD4+ T cell subsets. What the authors observed across the whole study: The greatest overlap of tumor-infiltrating Treg TCR alpha and beta sequences was observed with tumor naive CD4+ T cells, followed by blood naive CD4+ T cells. The validation in the larger cohort was limited to a single TCR beta V-J rearrangement instead of whole repertoires. Tumor memory CD4+ T cell TCR gene usage was found to cluster with blood and lymph node memory CD4+ cells and with lymph node naive CD4+ cells.

About this clonotype itself: Its cognate antigen has yet to be identified. The input lacks base qualities; no much larger clone sits a single base away.

Memory CD4+ T cells were isolated as CD4+CD45RO+CD25- cells. Tregs, naive and memory CD4+ T cells from tumor, blood and ipsilateral draining lymph nodes of a few breast cancer patients underwent full-length TCR alpha and beta sequencing. Tumor tissue and lymph nodes from ipsilateral axillary dissection were perfused with PBS, minced and digested with collagenase I and hyaluronidase. A purity exceeding 90% was confirmed by FACS for the sorted cell populations. Full-length TCR variable regions were amplified by 5' RACE PCR using constant-region reverse primers, and then by semi-nested PCR using Nested Universal Primer A. Using the ReliaPrep RNA Cell Miniprep System, total RNA was extracted, and the SMARTer RACE 5'/3' Kit was then used to reverse transcribe the RNA into 5'RACE-ready cDNA. Full-length TCR alpha and beta libraries were barcoded with multiplex adaptors and sequenced on an Illumina MiSeq. The authors' analysis ran thus. For each of nine subset-tissue groups, sequencing data from the five patients were pooled, and the groups were compared by unsupervised clustering of TCR gene usage. The Morisita-Horn index was used to calculate repertoire similarity, with shared sequences weighted according to their contribution to each repertoire. The raw public data were reprocessed by TCRdb itself: fastp quality trimming at Q25, MiXCR clonotype calling, in-frame beta chains only. Each entry is one CDR3 protein sequence, shown with its most common DNA and genes. TCRdb, not the original authors, processed these V and J calls. This sample gives about 57,000 distinct CDR3 sequences in total; around 26% of them show up just once. Of the sample, 3% to 3.5% is held by the ten largest clones.

A distance of 8 bases separates the germline ends of V and J, which lose 5 bases and 1 base respectively. According to the germline V gene, CDR1 reads SGHNT and CDR2 reads YENEEA. The CDR3 numbers 13 residues from cysteine through phenylalanine. Left in the record is the CDR3 DNA by itself, 39 bases read in frame from the first base. Sequenced input: tumor-infiltrating memory CD4+ T cells sorted from the breast tumor. The cell subset or site label for this specimen denotes: memory CD4+ T cells, CD4+CD45RO+CD25-. The sequence was collected from a female donor with breast cancer. Rearrangement joined TRBV11-3 to TRBJ1-1; the D gene is not confidently resolved. The DNA is as follows: TGTGCCAGCAGCATGGACGGGAACACTGAAGCTTTCTTT. Its translation is CASSMDGNTEAFF.